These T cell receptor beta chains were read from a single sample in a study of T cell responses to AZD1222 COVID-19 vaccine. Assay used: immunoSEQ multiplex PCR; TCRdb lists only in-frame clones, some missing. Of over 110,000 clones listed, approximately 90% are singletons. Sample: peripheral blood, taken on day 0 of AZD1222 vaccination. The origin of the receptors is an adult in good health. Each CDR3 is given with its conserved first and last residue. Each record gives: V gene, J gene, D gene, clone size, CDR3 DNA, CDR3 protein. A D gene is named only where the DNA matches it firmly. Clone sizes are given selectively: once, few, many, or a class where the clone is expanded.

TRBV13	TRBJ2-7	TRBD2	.	TGTGCCAGCAGCTCAGGGAGGGGCGAGCAGTACTTC	CASSSGRGEQYF
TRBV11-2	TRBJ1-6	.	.	TGTGCCAGCAGCTCGACCCGTGGGGGATATTCACCCCTCCACTTT	CASSSTRGGYSPLHF
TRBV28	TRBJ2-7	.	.	TGTGCCAGCAGTTTATTGACCCTGGGGGAGCAGTACTTC	CASSLLTLGEQYF
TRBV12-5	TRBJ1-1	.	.	TGTGCTAGTGGTTTGGTACTTCGAGGGGGGTTCACTGAAGCTTTCTTT	CASGLVLRGGFTEAFF
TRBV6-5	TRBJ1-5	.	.	TGTGCCAGCGACTGGAGCAATCAGCCCCAGCATTTT	CASDWSNQPQHF
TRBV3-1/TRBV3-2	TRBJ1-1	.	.	TGTGCCAGCAGCCTGGGCCCTTGGAACACTGAAGCTTTCTTT	CASSLGPWNTEAFF
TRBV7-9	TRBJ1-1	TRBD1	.	TGTGCCAGCAGCTACCAGACAGGGGCGAACACTGAAGCTTTCTTT	CASSYQTGANTEAFF
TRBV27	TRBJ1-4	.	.	TGTGCCAGCCGCATCTCGGGGAGGGCTAATGAAAAACTGTTTTTT	CASRISGRANEKLFF
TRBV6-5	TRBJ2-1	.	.	TGTGCCAGCAGTTACGGGGGTGGAGGCAGGATGGATGAGCAGTTCTTC	CASSYGGGGRMDEQFF
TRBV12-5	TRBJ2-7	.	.	TGTGCTAGTGCCCTAGGGGCCTACGAGCAGTACTTC	CASALGAYEQYF
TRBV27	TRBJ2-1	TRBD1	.	TGTGCCAGCAGGATCCAGGGGGCGAACAATGAGCAGTTCTTC	CASRIQGANNEQFF
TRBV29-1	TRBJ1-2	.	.	TGCAGCGTTGAAACCCCTGAGGGGGGCTTAGGCTACACCTTC	CSVETPEGGLGYTF
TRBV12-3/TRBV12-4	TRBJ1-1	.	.	TGTGCCAGCAGTTTGGTCATGAACACTGAAGCTTTCTTT	CASSLVMNTEAFF
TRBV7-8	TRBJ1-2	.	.	TGTGCCAGCAGCTTAGGCCTGCACTATGGCTACACCTTC	CASSLGLHYGYTF
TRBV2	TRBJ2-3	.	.	TGTGCCAGGGGGGGTAGCACAGATACGCAGTATTTT	CARGGSTDTQYF
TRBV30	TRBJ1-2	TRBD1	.	TGTGCCTGGAGCCCGGGACAGGTCGGCTACACCTTC	CAWSPGQVGYTF
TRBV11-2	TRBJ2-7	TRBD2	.	TGTGCCAGCAGTAACGGACTAGCGGGCCCTACTGAATCCTACGAGCAGTACTTC	CASSNGLAGPTESYEQYF
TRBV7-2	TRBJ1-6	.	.	TGTGCCAGCAGCTTAGGGGGTGTCGTCACCCTCCACTTT	CASSLGGVVTLHF
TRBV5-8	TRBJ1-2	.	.	TGTGCCAGCAGCTCGCCGGGGGGGGACTATGGCTACACCTTC	CASSSPGGDYGYTF
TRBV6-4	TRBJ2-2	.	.	TGTGCCAGCAGTGACTCTTGGGCCGGGGAGCTGTTTTTT	CASSDSWAGELFF
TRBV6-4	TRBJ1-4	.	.	TGTGCCAGCAGCCCCCAGGGGACTTCTGATGAAAAACTGTTTTTT	CASSPQGTSDEKLFF
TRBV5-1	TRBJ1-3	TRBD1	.	TGCGCCAGCAGCATAGGGACAGGGACTGGAAACACCATATATTTT	CASSIGTGTGNTIYF
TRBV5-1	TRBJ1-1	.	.	TGCGCCAGCAGATACCGGGGGGCTAACACTGAAGCTTTCTTT	CASRYRGANTEAFF
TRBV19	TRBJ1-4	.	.	.	CASTSGRHYEKLFF
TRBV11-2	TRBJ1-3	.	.	TGTGCCAGCAGCTTATCTCTCCCCGACACCATATATTTT	CASSLSLPDTIYF
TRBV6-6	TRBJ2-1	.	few	TGTGCCAGCAGTTACTACGTCCAGGGGGGTAATGAGCAGTTCTTC	CASSYYVQGGNEQFF
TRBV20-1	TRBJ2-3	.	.	TGCAGTGCTTTGTACACAGATACGCAGTATTTT	CSALYTDTQYF
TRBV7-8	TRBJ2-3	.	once	TGTGCCAGCAGCTACCTACCAGGACGCGACAGCACAGATACGCAGTATTTT	CASSYLPGRDSTDTQYF
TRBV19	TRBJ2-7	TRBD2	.	TGTGCCAGTAGTACCTGGATCGCGGGGGGGTTCCACGAGCAGTACTTC	CASSTWIAGGFHEQYF
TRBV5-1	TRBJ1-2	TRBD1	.	TGCGCCAGCAGCTTGGCATACATGACAGGGTTACACAATGGCTACACCTTC	CASSLAYMTGLHNGYTF
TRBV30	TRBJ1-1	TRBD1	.	TGTGCCTCGACCACAGGGGCTAGAGCTTTCTTT	CASTTGARAFF
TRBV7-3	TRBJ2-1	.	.	TGTGCCAGCAGCTCAATCGTGACCACCTGGCCCCATGAGCAGTTCTTC	CASSSIVTTWPHEQFF
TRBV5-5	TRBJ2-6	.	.	TGTGCCAGCAGCTTCGGGGGTACAGGGGCCAACGTCCTGACTTTC	CASSFGGTGANVLTF
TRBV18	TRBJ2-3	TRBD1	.	TGTGCCAGCTCACCAAGTTCGTCAGGGGGAAGGTTT	CASSPSSSGGRF
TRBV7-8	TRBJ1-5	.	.	TGTGCCAGCAGCCGGGGCAGGGAAGGGGATCAGCCCCAGCATTTT	CASSRGREGDQPQHF
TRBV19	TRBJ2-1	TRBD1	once	TGTGCCAGTAGTATAGGAGGGACAGGGGGTTACAATGAGCAGTTCTTC	CASSIGGTGGYNEQFF
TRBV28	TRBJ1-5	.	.	TGTGCCAGCAGTCCCCGGACAGTTCAAAATCAGCCCCAGCATTTT	CASSPRTVQNQPQHF
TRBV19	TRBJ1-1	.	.	TGTGCCAGTAGTAGTACACGAAGCCCTGAAGCTTTCTTT	CASSSTRSPEAFF
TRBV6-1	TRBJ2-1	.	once	TGTGCCAGCAGGGAAGGGCAGGGGGGCAAGAATGAGCAGTTCTTC	CASREGQGGKNEQFF
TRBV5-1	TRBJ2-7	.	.	TGCGCCAGCAGCTATAAAGCCGGGACACCAAAAACCTACGAGCAGTACTTC	CASSYKAGTPKTYEQYF
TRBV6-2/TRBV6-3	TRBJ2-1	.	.	TGTGCCAGCAGTTACGGGCGGGGGCCCTACAATGAGCAGTTCTTC	CASSYGRGPYNEQFF
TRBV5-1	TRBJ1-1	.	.	TGCGCCAGCAGCTTGGGCCTCGAAGTTGAAGCTTTCTTT	CASSLGLEVEAFF
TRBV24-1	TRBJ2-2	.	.	TGTGCCACCAGTGGAGGGGGGCTCGGCACCGGGGAGCTGTTTTTT	CATSGGGLGTGELFF
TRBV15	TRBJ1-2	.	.	TGTGCCACCAGCGAGGGACGGGGAAACTATGGCTACACCTTC	CATSEGRGNYGYTF
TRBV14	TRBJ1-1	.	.	TGTGCCAGCAGCTCATGGGGGGACACTGAAGCTTTCTTT	CASSSWGDTEAFF
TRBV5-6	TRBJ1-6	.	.	TGTGCCAGCAGCTCGGACAGATTCAGGAACTCACCCCTCCACTTT	CASSSDRFRNSPLHF
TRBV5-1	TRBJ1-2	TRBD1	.	TGCGCCAGCAGCTTTGGGACAGGGGGTATCTATGGCTACACCTTC	CASSFGTGGIYGYTF
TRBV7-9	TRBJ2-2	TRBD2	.	TGCTTGCTTCTAGCGGACCCGAACACCGGGGAGCTGTTTTTT	CLLLADPNTGELFF
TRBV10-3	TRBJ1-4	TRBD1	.	TGTGCCATCAGGAAAGACATAGACAGGGGAGCTAATGAAAAACTGTTTTTT	CAIRKDIDRGANEKLFF